These 7 T cell receptor beta chains came from one sample sequenced in a study of identifying expanded T cells in peripheral blood. Clones were read by immunoSEQ multiplex PCR, and TCRdb kept only the in-frame ones, dropping some. This sample carries 100,000 to 150,000 clones, roughly 80% of them seen once, and the ten largest clones take 2.5% to 3.5%. The sequenced sample was blood. Receptors originate from a person aged 18 to 70 in good health.

This clone was recorded only once. J is TRBJ1-2 and V is TRBV14; the D is unclear. V was clipped by 0 bases and J by 8 bases, with 22 bases between them. The CDR3 contains 17 residues. Per germline, CDR1 SGHDN and CDR2 FVKESK. CDR3 residues: CASSQDMGSKGEEGYTF. The DNA of the CDR3 is TGTGCCAGCAGCCAAGATATGGGGTCCAAGGGTGAGGAGGGCTACACCTTC.

This clone turned up a few times. Other DNA sequences of this sample code for an identical CDR3. This chain links TRBV6-5 with TRBJ1-2; possibly TRBD1 for D (6 bases). The germline V gene encodes CDR1 MNHEY and CDR2 SVGAGI. V was trimmed by 8 bases and J by 7 bases, leaving 20 bases between them. The CDR3 covers 14 residues. The CDR3 sequence is CASVLRSGDGGYTF. In DNA, the CDR3 is TGTGCCAGCGTTCTCAGGTCAGGGGACGGTGGCTACACCTTC.

This clone occurred a few times. The rearrangement joins TRBV6-1 to TRBJ2-3, with 9 bases identical to TRBD2. Germline lookup yields CDR1 MNHNS and CDR2 SASEGT. The CDR3 loop spans 15 amino acids. V lost 1 base and J lost 1; bases outside the gene matches: 0. As DNA, the CDR3 is TGTGCCAGCAGTGAAGAGCGGGGGGGCACAGATACGCAGTATTTT. Its protein is CASSEERGGTDTQYF.

Points on this clone: Additional DNA sequences in this sample encode the identical CDR3. This sequence joins TRBV18 and TRBJ2-7; 7 nucleotides match TRBD1. This CDR3 region has 14 residues. Losses at the gene ends were 2 bases for V and 3 bases for J; bases not matched to a gene: 4. Germline V gene lookup returns CDR1 KGHSH and CDR2 LQKENI. The CDR3: CASSPRDSSYEQYF. CDR3 nucleotide sequence: TGTGCCAGCTCACCAAGGGACAGTAGCTACGAGCAGTACTTC.

About this clone: At the DNA level, this CDR3 is encoded by other sequences in the same sample as well. The chain recombines TRBV9 with TRBJ2-3; D not certain. Germline V lookup: CDR1 SGDLS, CDR2 YYNGEE. Trimming took 2 bases from V and 0 from J, leaving 1 base between them. This CDR3 has 12 amino acids. CDR3: CASSVSTDTQYF. CDR3 DNA: TGTGCCAGCAGCGTTAGCACAGATACGCAGTATTTT.

The V and J genes are TRBV18 and TRBJ1-1; 11 bases map to TRBD1. The CDR3 runs 19 residues. CDR1 is KGHSH and CDR2 is LQKENI in the germline V gene. With 2 bases clipped from V and 0 bases from J, the junction kept 11 bases outside the gene matches. CDR3 loop: CASSPYLPGQGVVNTEAFF. The DNA for the CDR3 is TGTGCCAGCTCACCATATTTACCGGGACAGGGGGTGGTGAACACTGAAGCTTTCTTT.

This clone was counted many times. V is TRBV6-1 and J is TRBJ2-7, with unresolved D. There are 14 residues in the CDR3. V lost 10 bases and J 9 bases, leaving 25 bases between the germline ends. The germline CDR1 and CDR2 sequences are MNHNS and SASEGT. In nucleotides, the CDR3 is TGTGCCACCAGCGCACGTTTCTCGACACTCGGGCAGTACTTC. Protein sequence: CATSARFSTLGQYF.